This T cell receptor beta chain was observed in a study of human T cells and chemical hapten exposure. As for the study in general: Mostly female patients had alopecia areata, totalis or universalis.

TCRdb reprocessed the RACE reads via MiXCR and lists one record per CDR3 protein. The table shows approximately 160,000 distinct CDR3 sequences, with around 30% occurring only once. Time point in this sample: patch test 3, about 24 weeks after DPC sensitization. Treatment described: therapeutic diphenylcyclopropenone sensitization with weekly scalp DPC. Germline lookup yields CDR1 SEHNR and CDR2 FQNEAQ (reference sequence). The CDR3 is 21 amino acids. V lost 4 bases and J lost 5; bases outside the gene matches: 22. This TCR was recovered from a woman between 18 and 29 years old with alopecia areata. Some clones in this sample may be carry-over from other donors' samples. This chain uses TRBV7-9 with TRBJ2-1; 11 nucleotides agree with TRBD2. The source material was whole blood, sampled in connection with sensitization to the hapten diphenylcyclopropenone (DPC). The CDR3 DNA sequence: TGTGCCAGCAGCTGGACGGACGGTCCGGGATTAGCGGGGGGGCCGGACAATGAGCAGTTCTTC. It translates to CASSWTDGPGLAGGPDNEQFF.